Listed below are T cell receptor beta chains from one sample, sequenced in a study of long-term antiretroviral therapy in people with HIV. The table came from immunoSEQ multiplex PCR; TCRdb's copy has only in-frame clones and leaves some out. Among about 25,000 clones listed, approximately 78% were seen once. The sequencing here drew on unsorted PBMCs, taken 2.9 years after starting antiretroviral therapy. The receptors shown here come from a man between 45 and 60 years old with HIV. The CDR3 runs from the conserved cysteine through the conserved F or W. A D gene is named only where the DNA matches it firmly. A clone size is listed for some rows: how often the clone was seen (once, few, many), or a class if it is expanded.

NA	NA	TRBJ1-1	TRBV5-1	CASSYPEGGPEAFF	TGCGCCAGCAGCTACCCCGAGGGGGGGCCTGAAGCTTTCTTT
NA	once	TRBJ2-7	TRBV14	CASSQGDGAYEQYF	TGTGCCAGCAGCCAAGGGGACGGTGCCTACGAGCAGTACTTC
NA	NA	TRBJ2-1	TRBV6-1	CASSEIWGTNNEQFF	TGTGCCAGCAGTGAAATCTGGGGGACGAACAATGAGCAGTTCTTC
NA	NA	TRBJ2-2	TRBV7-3	CASSPQGTGELFF	TGTGCCAGCAGCCCACAGGGAACCGGGGAGCTGTTTTTT
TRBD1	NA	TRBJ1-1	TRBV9	CASSSTGEAFF	TGTGCCAGCAGCTCGACAGGGGAAGCTTTCTTT
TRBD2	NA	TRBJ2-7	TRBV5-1	CASSSYSSRGAYEQYF	TGCGCCAGCAGCTCCTACTCGAGTCGGGGGGCCTACGAGCAGTACTTC
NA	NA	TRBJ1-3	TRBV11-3	CASSPTSGPNTIYF	TGTGCCAGCAGCCCAACGTCGGGCCCAAACACCATATATTTT
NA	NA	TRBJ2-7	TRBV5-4	CASSFRGPNVAEQYF	TGTGCCAGCAGCTTTAGAGGGCCCAACGTAGCCGAGCAGTACTTC
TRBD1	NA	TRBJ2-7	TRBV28	CASSSGQGDEQYF	TGTGCCAGCAGCTCGGGACAGGGAGACGAGCAGTACTTC
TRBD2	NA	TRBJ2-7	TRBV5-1	CASSSERGGGEQYF	TGCGCCAGCAGCTCGGAGCGGGGGGGAGGCGAGCAGTACTTC
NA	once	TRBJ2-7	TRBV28	CASSLTRGQSSYEQYF	TGTGCCAGCAGTTTAACGCGGGGACAGAGCTCCTACGAGCAGTACTTC
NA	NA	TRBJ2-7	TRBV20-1	CSARRGYEQYF	TGCAGTGCTAGAAGGGGGTACGAGCAGTACTTC
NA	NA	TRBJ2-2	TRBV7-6	CASSPRTVHTGELFF	TGTGCCAGCAGCCCTCGGACAGTGCACACCGGGGAGCTGTTTTTT
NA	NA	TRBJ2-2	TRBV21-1	CASSKETAEGGQGNTGELFF	TGTGCCAGCAGCAAAGAAACCGCCGAAGGGGGACAGGGAAACACCGGGGAGCTGTTTTTT
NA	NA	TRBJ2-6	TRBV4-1	CASSQEASPPSGANVLTF	TGCGCCAGCAGCCAAGAGGCCAGCCCGCCCTCTGGGGCCAACGTCCTGACTTTC
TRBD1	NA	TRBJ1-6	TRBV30	CAWSSWTGPYNSPLHF	TGTGCCTGGAGTTCCTGGACAGGGCCCTATAATTCACCCCTCCACTTT
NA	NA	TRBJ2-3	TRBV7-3	CASSSQFLDTQYF	TGTGCCAGCAGCTCTCAGTTTTTAGATACGCAGTATTTT
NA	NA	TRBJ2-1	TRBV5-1	CASSFSPGRDYNEQFF	TGCGCCAGCAGCTTCTCCCCCGGCAGGGATTACAATGAGCAGTTCTTC
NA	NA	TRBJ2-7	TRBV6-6	CASSPAYEQYF	TGTGCCAGCAGTCCCGCCTACGAGCAGTACTTC
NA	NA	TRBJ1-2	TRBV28	CASRRGAGRESYGYTF	TGTGCCAGCAGGAGGGGCGCAGGTCGAGAATCCTATGGCTACACCTTC
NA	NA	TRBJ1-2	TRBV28	CASSPIGVTYGYTF	TGTGCCAGCAGCCCTATCGGGGTGACCTATGGCTACACCTTC
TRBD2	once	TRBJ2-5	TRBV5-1	CASSLELLAGGETQYF	TGCGCCAGCAGCTTGGAGCTACTAGCGGGGGGGGAGACCCAGTACTTC
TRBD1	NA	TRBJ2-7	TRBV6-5	CASRRLRTGGYEQYF	TGTGCCAGCAGACGCCTCCGGACAGGGGGCTACGAGCAGTACTTC
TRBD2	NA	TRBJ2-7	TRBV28	CASSLTTGGAGYEQYF	TGTGCCAGCAGCTTAACCACCGGGGGGGCCGGGTACGAGCAGTACTTC
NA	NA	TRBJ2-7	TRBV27	CASSPAERAYEQYF	TGTGCCAGCAGCCCGGCGGAGAGGGCCTACGAGCAGTACTTC
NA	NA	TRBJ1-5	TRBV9	CASSAFGQLNQPQHF	TGTGCCAGCAGCGCCTTTGGGCAGCTCAATCAGCCCCAGCATTTT
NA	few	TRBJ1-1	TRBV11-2	CASSKLLQLAFF	TGTGCCAGCAGCAAACTCCTCCAACTGGCTTTCTTT
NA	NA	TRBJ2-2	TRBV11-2	CASSRPRPGVAGELFF	TGTGCCAGCAGCCGACCACGACCAGGGGTGGCCGGGGAGCTGTTTTTT
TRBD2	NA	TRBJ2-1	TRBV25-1	CASSPTSGGLNEQFF	TGTGCCAGCAGCCCCACTAGCGGGGGCCTCAATGAGCAGTTCTTC
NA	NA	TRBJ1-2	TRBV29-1	CSVVGGDYGYTF	TGCAGCGTTGTTGGGGGGGACTATGGCTACACCTTC
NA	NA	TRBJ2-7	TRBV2	CASNQHPYEQYF	TGTGCCAGCAATCAGCATCCCTACGAGCAGTACTTC
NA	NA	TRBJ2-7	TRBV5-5	CASSLGNSPAYEQYF	TGTGCCAGCAGCTTGGGGAACTCCCCCGCCTACGAGCAGTACTTC
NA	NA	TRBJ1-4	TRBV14	CASSQLHSTGKEKLFF	TGTGCCAGCAGCCAACTCCATTCGACAGGAAAGGAAAAACTGTTTTTT
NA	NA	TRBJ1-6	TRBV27	CASSTTSMAPLHF	TGTGCCAGCAGTACCACTTCGATGGCACCCCTCCACTTT
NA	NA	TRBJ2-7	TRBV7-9	CASSLVGDSSSYEQYF	TGTGCCAGCAGCTTAGTGGGTGACAGCTCATCCTACGAGCAGTACTTC
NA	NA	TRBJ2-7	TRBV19	CASSWSPSYEQYF	TGTGCCAGTAGTTGGTCTCCCTCCTACGAGCAGTACTTC
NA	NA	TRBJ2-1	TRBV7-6	CASSLGTANSYNEQFF	TGTGCCAGCAGCTTAGGGACAGCCAACTCCTACAATGAGCAGTTCTTC
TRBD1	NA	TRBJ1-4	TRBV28	CASSSDRVLREKLFF	TGTGCCAGCAGTTCGGACAGGGTTTTACGTGAAAAACTGTTTTTT
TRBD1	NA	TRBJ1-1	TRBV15	CATSRDAGGTEAFF	TGTGCCACCAGCAGAGACGCAGGGGGCACTGAAGCTTTCTTT
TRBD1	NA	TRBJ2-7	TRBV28	CASRTDRGWDEQYF	TGTGCCAGCAGAACGGACAGGGGATGGGACGAGCAGTACTTC
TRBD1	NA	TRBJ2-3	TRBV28	CASSFADRASTDTQYF	TGTGCCAGCAGTTTCGCCGACAGGGCTAGCACAGATACGCAGTATTTT
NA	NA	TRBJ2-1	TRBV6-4	CASSPDPEGNEQFF	TGTGCCAGCAGTCCGGACCCCGAGGGCAATGAGCAGTTCTTC
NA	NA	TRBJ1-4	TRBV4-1	CASSQAIGVEKLFF	TGCGCCAGCAGCCAAGCAATAGGGGTGGAAAAACTGTTTTTT
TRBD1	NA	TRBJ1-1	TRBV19	CASSNLRQGGWSEAFF	TGTGCCAGTAGTAATCTCCGACAGGGAGGATGGTCTGAAGCTTTCTTT
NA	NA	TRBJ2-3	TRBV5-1	CASSFEASTDTQYF	TGCGCCAGCAGCTTTGAGGCTAGCACAGATACGCAGTATTTT
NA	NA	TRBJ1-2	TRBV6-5	CASSYTWSPNYGYTF	TGTGCCAGCAGTTATACGTGGAGCCCTAACTATGGCTACACCTTC
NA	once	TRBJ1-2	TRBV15	CATSPDSNYGYTF	TGTGCCACCAGCCCTGACAGTAACTATGGCTACACCTTC
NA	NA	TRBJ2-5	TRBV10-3	CAIGGGVQETQYF	TGTGCCATCGGCGGCGGGGTCCAAGAGACCCAGTACTTC
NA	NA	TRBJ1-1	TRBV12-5	CASGLSPSVGVNTEAFF	TGTGCTAGTGGTCTGAGCCCCTCCGTGGGGGTGAACACTGAAGCTTTCTTT
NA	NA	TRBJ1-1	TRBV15	CATSSFTGHTEAFF	TGTGCCACCAGCAGTTTTACCGGACATACTGAAGCTTTCTTT
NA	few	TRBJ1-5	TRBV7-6	CASSRNSDQPQHF	TGTGCCAGCAGTCGAAATTCGGATCAGCCCCAGCATTTT
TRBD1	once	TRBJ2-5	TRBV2	CASSAQGALRETQYF	TGTGCCAGCAGTGCACAGGGGGCGCTGAGAGAGACCCAGTACTTC
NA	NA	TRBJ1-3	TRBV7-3	CASSLTTLTELGNTIYF	TGTGCCAGCAGCTTAACGACCCTGACAGAGCTTGGAAACACCATATATTTT